A single sample is the source of the 19 T cell receptor beta chains below, sequenced in a study of T cell responses to AZD1222 COVID-19 vaccine. Some clones are missing from TCRdb's copy, which holds only in-frame ones; the method was immunoSEQ multiplex PCR. The sample has 100,000 to 150,000 clones; about 90% are singletons. The starting material was peripheral blood, obtained on day 0 of AZD1222 vaccination. Receptors originate from an adult in good health.

The gene calls are TRBV7-2 and TRBJ2-1; 7 bases line up with TRBD2. Trimming removed 4 bases from V and 5 bases from J; junction bases left unmatched: 2. There are 13 residues in the CDR3. Germline V gene sequence: CDR1 SGHTA, CDR2 FQGNSA. The DNA for the CDR3 is TGTGCCAGCAGCTCGACTAGCAACAATGAGCAGTTCTTC. It is translated as CASSSTSNNEQFF.

This chain joins TRBV11-2 and TRBJ1-2; weak D call: TRBD1 (5 bases). Per the germline V gene, CDR1 is SGHAT and CDR2 is FQNNGV. V lost 2 bases and J lost 0, with 22 bases in between. The CDR3 has 19 amino acids. Here the CDR3 DNA reads TGTGCCAGCAGCTTAAGGCAAGGGACCCAAGGAGCGACTAACTATGGCTACACCTTC. Protein sequence: CASSLRQGTQGATNYGYTF.

V usage is TRBV6-6 and J usage is TRBJ2-7, with a tentative D call TRBD1 (6 bases). The germline V gene has CDR1 MNHNY and CDR2 SVGAGI (reference sequence). V was pared by 5 bases and J by 2 bases, with 19 bases between. This CDR3 has 16 amino acids. CDR3 protein: CASSRPQWGRAYEQYF. The CDR3 nucleotides are TGTGCCAGCAGTCGACCGCAATGGGGGCGCGCCTACGAGCAGTACTTC.

V gene TRBV24-1 combines with J gene TRBJ1-2; D possibly corresponds to TRBD1 (6 bases). The CDR3 is 14 amino acids. The V end lost 4 bases, the J end lost 3 bases, and 11 bases lay between the germline ends. Germline V CDR1 and CDR2: KGHDR, SFDVKD. For the CDR3, the DNA is TGTGCCACCAGTGACGACAGGTTGTACTATGGCTACACCTTC. Its translation is CATSDDRLYYGYTF.

The chain recombines TRBV7-9 with TRBJ1-2; the D gene is possibly TRBD1 (6 bases). The CDR3 spans 16 residues. Germline values: CDR1 SEHNR, CDR2 FQNEAQ (reference sequence). The V end lost 3 bases, the J end lost 7 bases, and 21 bases lay between the germline ends. CDR3 bases: TGTGCCAGCAGCTTCTCTACAGGGCTGGGGGGAGGTGGCTACACCTTC. Protein product: CASSFSTGLGGGGYTF.

The rearrangement uses TRBV11-3 and TRBJ2-5; 7 nucleotides match TRBD1. V trimming: 1 base; J trimming: 5 bases; junction bases outside the gene matches: 10. The CDR3 length is 16 residues. Germline lookup yields CDR1 SGHNT and CDR2 YENEEA. In nucleotides, the CDR3 is TGTGCCAGCAGCTTAGTGATCTCAGGGGGTGAGGAGACCCAGTACTTC. This codes for CASSLVISGGEETQYF.

This rearrangement joins TRBV6-5 to TRBJ1-4, with D tentatively TRBD1 (5 bases). The V gene lost 5 bases and the J gene lost 0 bases, with 10 bases spanning the gap. The CDR3 is made up of 15 amino acids. Germline assignment: CDR1 MNHEY and CDR2 SVGAGI. CDR3 amino acids: CASSLVGATNEKLFF. CDR3 DNA: TGTGCCAGCAGTCTAGTAGGGGCAACTAATGAAAAACTGTTTTTT.

This chain uses TRBV11-3 with TRBJ2-7; D gene ambiguous. V shed 5 bases and J shed 3 bases, with 11 bases lying between them. Germline V gives CDR1 SGHNT, CDR2 YENEEA. The CDR3 is 13 amino acids. The CDR3 sequence: CASSRAADYEQYF. The CDR3 DNA reads TGTGCCAGCAGCCGCGCGGCTGACTACGAGCAGTACTTC.

V gene TRBV4-1 combines with J gene TRBJ2-3, with a weak D call TRBD2 (6 bases). V was pared by 0 bases and J by 6 bases, with 19 bases between. Germline V gene data show CDR1 as MGHRA and CDR2 as YSYEKL. CDR3 length: 17 amino acids. In nucleotides, the CDR3 is TGCGCCAGCAGCCAAGACCCTCTAGCGCTAGGAACGGATACGCAGTATTTT. Its translation is CASSQDPLALGTDTQYF.

The chain links TRBV7-8 to TRBJ2-7; unclear D gene. The CDR3 runs to 14 residues. Germline CDR1 and CDR2: SGHVS and FQNEAQ. Trimming removed 5 bases from V and 6 bases from J, with 17 bases in between. DNA of the CDR3: TGTGCCAGCAGCCTTTCAGTATATAGGCCCGAGCAGTACTTC. Its translation: CASSLSVYRPEQYF.

The table lists this clone with a few counts. The chain carries TRBV2 and TRBJ1-4; 9 nucleotides align to TRBD1. Germline lookup yields CDR1 SNHLY and CDR2 FYNNEI. V lost 7 bases, J lost 9 bases, and 15 bases stayed unmatched. The CDR3 runs 16 residues. The CDR3 is CASTSRDRVGGKKLFF. CDR3 bases: TGTGCCAGCACGTCCCGGGACAGGGTCGGGGGAAAAAAACTGTTTTTT.

This chain uses TRBV2 with TRBJ2-7; 9 nucleotides match TRBD1. The CDR3 covers 13 residues. J lost 4 bases, V lost 6 bases, and 4 bases had no gene match. Germline V lookup: CDR1 SNHLY, CDR2 FYNNEI. In DNA, the CDR3 is TGTGCCAGCAGCAGACAGGGGGTTTACGAGCAGTACTTC. It codes for CASSRQGVYEQYF.

The V call is TRBV7-9, the J call TRBJ2-3; no firm D call. The CDR3 runs 14 residues. CDR1 and CDR2 (germline): SEHNR, FQNEAQ (reference sequence). V gave up 4 bases and J gave up 3 bases, with 11 bases separating them. Written as DNA, the CDR3 is TGTGCCAGCAGCTCCCGGGCCCCGACAGATACGCAGTATTTT. It codes for CASSSRAPTDTQYF.

The V call is TRBV2, the J call TRBJ2-2, with D perhaps TRBD2 (5 bases). Trimming removed 6 bases at V and 7 bases at J, with 12 bases between. The CDR3 extends over 13 amino acids. Germline V gene data show CDR1 as SNHLY and CDR2 as FYNNEI. CDR3 nucleotide sequence: TGTGCCAGCAGAGAGGGCCTCGGCGGGGAGCTGTTTTTT. It is translated as CASREGLGGELFF.

The V gene is TRBV5-4, the J gene TRBJ1-2, with 7 bases identical to TRBD1. Germline trimming cut 3 bases from V and 2 bases from J; bases unmatched to any gene: 7. The germline V gene encodes CDR1 SGHNT and CDR2 YYREEE (reference sequence). This CDR3 has 15 amino acids. The chain's CDR3 is CASSSPRTGNYGYTF. The CDR3 DNA reads TGTGCCAGCAGCTCTCCCCGGACAGGAAACTATGGCTACACCTTC.

This sequence joins TRBV7-9 and TRBJ2-5; 8 bases are a match to TRBD2. CDR1 is SEHNR and CDR2 is FQNEAQ in the germline V gene (reference sequence). This CDR3 is 18 amino acids long. J gave up 4 bases and V 1 base, and 14 bases lay outside the gene matches. This CDR3 is CASSLVLAGDGAGETQYF. The CDR3, as DNA: TGTGCCAGCAGCTTAGTGCTAGCGGGCGACGGGGCAGGAGAGACCCAGTACTTC.

The gene calls are TRBV5-6 and TRBJ1-4, with 7 bases that match TRBD1. With V trimmed by 2 bases and J by 7 bases, 11 bases remained unmatched. The CDR3 spans 16 residues. Germline CDR1 SGHDT, CDR2 YYEEEE. CDR3 sequence reads: CASSFGGAGGAEKLFF. CDR3 in DNA: TGTGCCAGCAGCTTTGGCGGTGCAGGGGGGGCTGAAAAACTGTTTTTT.

J is TRBJ2-5 and V is TRBV28, with 11 nucleotides matching TRBD2. With V trimmed by 5 bases and J by 4 bases, 6 bases remained unmatched. This CDR3 comprises 15 residues. Germline values: CDR1 MDHEN, CDR2 SYDVKM. For the CDR3, the DNA is TGTGCCAGCAGTATCGGGACTAGCGGTTTAGAGACCCAGTACTTC. Translation gives CASSIGTSGLETQYF.

This clone appeared once. The rearrangement uses TRBV30 and TRBJ1-3; no definite D call. CDR1 is GTSNPN, CDR2 SVGIG, per germline (reference sequence). V gave up 0 bases and J gave up 0 bases, with 12 bases separating them. The CDR3 is 16 residues long. The CDR3 region has the DNA TGTGCCTGGAGTGTAACCGGCAGTTTCTCTGGAAACACCATATATTTT. Translated: CAWSVTGSFSGNTIYF. Full variable domain (remainder filled in from reference TRBV30 and TRBJ1-3): SQTIHQWPATLVQPVGSPLSLECTVEGTSNPNLYWYRQAAGRGLQLLFYSVGIGQISSEVPQNLSASRPQDRQFILSSKKLLLSDSGFYLCAWSVTGSFSGNTIYFGEGSWLTVV.